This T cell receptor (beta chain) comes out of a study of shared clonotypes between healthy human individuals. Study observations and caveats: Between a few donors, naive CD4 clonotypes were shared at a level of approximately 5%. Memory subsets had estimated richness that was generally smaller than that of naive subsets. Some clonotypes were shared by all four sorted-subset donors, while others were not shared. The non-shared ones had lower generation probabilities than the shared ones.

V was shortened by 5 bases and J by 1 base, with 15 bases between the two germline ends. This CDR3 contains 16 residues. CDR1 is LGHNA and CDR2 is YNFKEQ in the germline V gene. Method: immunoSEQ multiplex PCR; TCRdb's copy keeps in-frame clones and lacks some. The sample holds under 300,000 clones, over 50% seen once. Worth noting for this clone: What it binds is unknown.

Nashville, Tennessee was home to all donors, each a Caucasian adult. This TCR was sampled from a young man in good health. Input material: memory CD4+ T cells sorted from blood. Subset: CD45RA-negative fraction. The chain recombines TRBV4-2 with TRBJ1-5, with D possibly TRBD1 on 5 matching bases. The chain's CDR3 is CASSSDGGGSNQPQHF. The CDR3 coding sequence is TGTGCCAGCAGCTCAGATGGGGGTGGAAGCAATCAGCCCCAGCATTTT.